This record covers a single T cell receptor beta chain. The CDR3 has 19 residues. CDR1 and CDR2 from the germline V gene are SGHRS and YFSETQ. Trimming removed 2 bases from V and 1 base from J; junction bases left unmatched: 9. This table comes from immunoSEQ multiplex PCR, and its TCRdb copy is limited to in-frame clones, with some not included. The table records fewer than 200,000 clones, 70% to 90% of them present only once. This specimen belongs to a study of blood T cell repertoires in COVID-19. The sample taken for sequencing was peripheral blood. The clonotype was recovered from a man aged 35 to 55 who had recovered from COVID-19. The V call is TRBV5-1, the J call TRBJ2-1; 13 nucleotides agree with TRBD2. Here the CDR3 reads CASSLVGTSGTWSYNEQFF. The CDR3, as DNA: TGCGCCAGCAGCTTAGTTGGGACTAGCGGGACTTGGTCCTACAATGAGCAGTTCTTC.